A selection of T cell receptor beta chains follows, all from one sample in a study of cytomegalovirus exposure and HLA in healthy donors. Sequenced by immunoSEQ multiplex PCR; TCRdb stores in-frame clones only, minus some. The sample records over 110,000 clones, 70% to 80% being singletons. The sequenced sample consisted of PBMCs. These receptors were obtained from a woman aged 18 to 35 in good health and CMV-seropositive. Each CDR3 is given with its conserved first and last residue. The D gene is left open where the match is weak. Clone size is stated in some rows and not others, as once, few, many or a class when expanded.

D gene,J gene,clone size,V gene,CDR3 DNA,CDR3 protein
TRBD2,TRBJ2-1,-,TRBV2,TGTGCCAGCAGTGAAAGCGGGGGGGCCGGGGACAATGAGCAGTTCTTC,CASSESGGAGDNEQFF
-,TRBJ1-2,-,TRBV30,TGTGCCTGGAGTGTACGACTGGGTTCGTCTCGTTACACCTTC,CAWSVRLGSSRYTF
-,TRBJ1-6,-,TRBV6-1,TGTGCCAGCAGTGGGAGTCGCTCCTATAATTCACCCCTCCACTTT,CASSGSRSYNSPLHF
-,TRBJ1-2,-,TRBV2,TGTGCCAGCAGGGGGGAGGAGTATGGCTACACCTTC,CASRGEEYGYTF
TRBD1,TRBJ1-6,-,TRBV9,TGTGCCAGCAGCGTAGGGGACAGTTATAATTCACCCCTCCACTTT,CASSVGDSYNSPLHF
TRBD1,TRBJ2-3,-,TRBV7-8,TGTGCCAGCAGCTTAGCAGACAGGGGGCGCACAGATACGCAGTATTTT,CASSLADRGRTDTQYF
TRBD1,TRBJ2-1,-,TRBV5-4,TGTGCCAGCAGCGGGGGCAGGGGGCCCTCCAATGAGCAGTTCTTC,CASSGGRGPSNEQFF
-,TRBJ2-7,few,TRBV6-1,TGTGCCAGCAGTGAGAAGGAGACCTACGAGCAGTACTTC,CASSEKETYEQYF
-,TRBJ2-3,once,TRBV29-1,TGCAGCGTTGAAATCCAGACAGATACGCAGTATTTT,CSVEIQTDTQYF
-,TRBJ2-7,-,TRBV28,TGTGCCAGCAGTTTACAGGGTACCTACGAGCAGTACTTC,CASSLQGTYEQYF
-,TRBJ2-2,-,TRBV6-5,TGTGCCAGCAGTTCCGGGGACACCGGGGAGCTGTTTTTT,CASSSGDTGELFF
TRBD2,TRBJ2-7,-,TRBV2,TGTGCCAGCAGTGGCCCTCGGGGGGGCCTCGAGCAGTACTTC,CASSGPRGGLEQYF
-,TRBJ1-6,-,TRBV2,TGTGCCAGCAGTGAGGGGGGGGGAAGCTATAATTCACCCCTCCACTTT,CASSEGGGSYNSPLHF
TRBD2,TRBJ2-1,-,TRBV14,TGTGCCAGCAGCCCATTAGCGGGGGGGATTTACAATGAGCAGTTCTTC,CASSPLAGGIYNEQFF
TRBD1,TRBJ1-5,few,TRBV6-6,TGTGCCAGCAGTACGGACAGGGGGCGTAGAGGACCCCAGCATTTT,CASSTDRGRRGPQHF
-,TRBJ2-3,-,TRBV10-3,TGTGCCATCAGTGAGTCGACAAGCACAGATACGCAGTATTTT,CAISESTSTDTQYF
-,TRBJ2-7,-,TRBV6-6,TGTGCCAGCAGTTACTCGACAGGTCAAAACGAGCAGTACTTC,CASSYSTGQNEQYF
TRBD1,TRBJ1-2,once,TRBV4-3,TGCGCCAGCAGCCTTGAGGGGGCAGGAGGGAGCGGCTACACCTTC,CASSLEGAGGSGYTF
-,TRBJ1-2,-,TRBV21-1,TGTGCCAGCAGCAAAGTCGCACCCCGGGCCCCGGGCAGGGGGTTCCTCTATGGCTACACCTTC,CASSKVAPRAPGRGFLYGYTF